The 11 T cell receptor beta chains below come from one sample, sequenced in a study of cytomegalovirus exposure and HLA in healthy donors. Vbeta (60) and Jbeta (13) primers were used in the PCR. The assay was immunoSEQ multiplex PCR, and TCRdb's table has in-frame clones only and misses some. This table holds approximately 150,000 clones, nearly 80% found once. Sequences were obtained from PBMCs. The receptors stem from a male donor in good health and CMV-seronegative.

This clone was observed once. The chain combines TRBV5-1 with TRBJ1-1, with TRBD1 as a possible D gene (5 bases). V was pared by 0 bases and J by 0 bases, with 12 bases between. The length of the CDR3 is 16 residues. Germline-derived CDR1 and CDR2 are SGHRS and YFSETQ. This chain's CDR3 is CASSLVGASMNTEAFF. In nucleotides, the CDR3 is TGCGCCAGCAGCTTGGTAGGGGCCAGTATGAACACTGAAGCTTTCTTT. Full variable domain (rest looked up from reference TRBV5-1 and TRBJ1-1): KAGVTQTPRYLIKTRGQQVTLSCSPISGHRSVSWYQQTPGQGLQFLFEYFSETQRNKGNFPGRFSGRQFSNSRSEMNVSTLELGDSALYLCASSLVGASMNTEAFFGQGTRLTVV.

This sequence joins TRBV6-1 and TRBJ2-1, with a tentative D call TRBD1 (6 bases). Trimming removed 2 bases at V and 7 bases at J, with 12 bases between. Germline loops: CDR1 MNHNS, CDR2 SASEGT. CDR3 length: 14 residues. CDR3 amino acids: CASSEHRVENEQFF. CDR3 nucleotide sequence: TGTGCCAGCAGTGAACACAGGGTCGAAAATGAGCAGTTCTTC.

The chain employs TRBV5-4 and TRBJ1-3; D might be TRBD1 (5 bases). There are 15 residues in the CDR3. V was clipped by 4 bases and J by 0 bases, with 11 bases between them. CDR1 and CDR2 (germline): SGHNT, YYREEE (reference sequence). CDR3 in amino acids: CASSTGTLSGNTIYF. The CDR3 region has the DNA TGTGCCAGCAGCACCGGGACTCTCTCTGGAAACACCATATATTTT.

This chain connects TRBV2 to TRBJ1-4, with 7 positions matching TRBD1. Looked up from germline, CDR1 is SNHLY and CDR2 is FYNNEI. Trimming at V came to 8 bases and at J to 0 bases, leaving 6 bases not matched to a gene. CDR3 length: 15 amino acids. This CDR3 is CASRGTAATNEKLFF. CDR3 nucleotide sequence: TGTGCCAGCCGGGGGACAGCAGCAACTAATGAAAAACTGTTTTTT.

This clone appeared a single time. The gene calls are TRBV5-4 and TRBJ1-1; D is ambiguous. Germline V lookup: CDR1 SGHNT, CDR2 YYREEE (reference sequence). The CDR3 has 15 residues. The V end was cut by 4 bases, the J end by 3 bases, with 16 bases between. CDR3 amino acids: CASSPPGLRDTEAFF. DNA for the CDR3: TGTGCCAGCAGCCCACCCGGGTTGCGGGACACTGAAGCTTTCTTT.

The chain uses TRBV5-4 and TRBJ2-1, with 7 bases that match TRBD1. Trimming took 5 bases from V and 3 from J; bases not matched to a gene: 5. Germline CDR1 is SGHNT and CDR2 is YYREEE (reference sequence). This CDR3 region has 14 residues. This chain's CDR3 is CASRRTGDYNEQFF. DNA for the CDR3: TGTGCCAGCAGACGGACAGGAGACTACAATGAGCAGTTCTTC.

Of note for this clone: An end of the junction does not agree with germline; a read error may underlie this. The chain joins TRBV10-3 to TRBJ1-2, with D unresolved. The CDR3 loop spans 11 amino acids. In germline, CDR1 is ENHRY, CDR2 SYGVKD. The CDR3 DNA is TGTGCCATCAGCCCGGGTGAGGCGATTTTGTTC. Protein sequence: CAISPGEAILF.

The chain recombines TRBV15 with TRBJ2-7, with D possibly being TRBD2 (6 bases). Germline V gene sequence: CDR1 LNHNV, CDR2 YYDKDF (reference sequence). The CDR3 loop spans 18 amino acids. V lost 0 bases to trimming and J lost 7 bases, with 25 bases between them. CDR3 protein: CATSRESVAMGGLGEQYF. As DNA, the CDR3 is TGTGCCACCAGCAGAGAGAGTGTGGCTATGGGAGGTTTGGGGGAGCAGTACTTC.

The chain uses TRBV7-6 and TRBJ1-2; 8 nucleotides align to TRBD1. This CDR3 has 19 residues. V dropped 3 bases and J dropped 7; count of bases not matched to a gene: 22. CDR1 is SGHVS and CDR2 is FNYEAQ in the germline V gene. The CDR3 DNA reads TGTGCCAGCAGCTTGACCCCGGACAGGGAGGATGGGCTACTGGGTGGCTACACCTTC. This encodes CASSLTPDREDGLLGGYTF.

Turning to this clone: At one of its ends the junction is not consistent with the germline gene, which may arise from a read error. The CDR3 region is CASHDSGGIYNEKFF. The CDR3 DNA sequence: TGTGCCAGCCATGATAGCGGGGGGATCTACAATGAGAAGTTCTTC. The J gene is TRBJ2-1, the V gene TRBV27; 10 bases match TRBD2. The germline gives CDR1 MNHEY, CDR2 SMNVEV (reference sequence). The CDR3 loop spans 15 amino acids.

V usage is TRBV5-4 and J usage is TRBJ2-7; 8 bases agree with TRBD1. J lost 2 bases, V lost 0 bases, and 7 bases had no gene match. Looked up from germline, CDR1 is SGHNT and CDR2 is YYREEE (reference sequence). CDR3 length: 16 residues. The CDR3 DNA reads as TGTGCCAGCAGCTTGGCCGGCAGGGGGCTCACCTACGAGCAGTACTTC. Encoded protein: CASSLAGRGLTYEQYF.